This T cell receptor beta chain was retrieved from a study of monozygotic twins with inflammatory bowel disease (dated by TCRdb to about 2019). At the level of the whole study: A total of roughly 28 monozygotic twin pairs were included in the full study, comprising nine German pairs (four IBD-concordant, five IBD-discordant) and 19 IBD-discordant Danish pairs. Each individual had, on average, about 151 000 unique TCRalpha sequences and 181 000 unique TCRbeta sequences available for analysis. Disease-associated traits were sought mainly through comparisons between IBD patients and their genetically identical healthy co-twins within discordant pairs. Broader findings and caveats from the paper: The analysis was unable to tell apart different T cell subtypes. Compared with healthy twins, IBD patients had fewer clonotypes in common with other individuals, a difference most pronounced in patients showing signs of disease activity. Background noise and inter-individual variability may have been introduced into the repertoires by the differing immunosuppressive treatments among patients. A decrease in TCRbeta repertoire diversity, as measured by inverse Simpson index, was observed in IBD patients compared with their healthy co-twins. The results gave no support for a single strong signal or clonotype linked to IBD. Repertoire similarity did not differ between concordant and discordant twins, possibly due to limited statistical power.

On this clonotype: What antigen it recognizes has not been identified.

The CDR3, cysteine through phenylalanine, is 16 amino acids long. Only the protein is available. The germline V gene yields MNHEY for CDR1 and SVGEGT for CDR2. A 2.5 ml peripheral blood sample was drawn into PAXgene tubes per donor and stored at -80°C. Without T cell sorting, total RNA was isolated from whole blood using the PAXgene blood miRNA kit on an automated QIAcube. Peripheral blood from monozygotic twin pairs concordant or discordant for inflammatory bowel disease was subjected to deep TCRalpha and TCRbeta repertoire profiling with unique molecular barcoding. Smoking habits were recorded for all twin pairs, with individuals classified as current, former or never smokers. Library creation used 5' RACE. Each TCR library was prepared from around 3,400 ng of total RNA. cDNA was synthesized with SMARTScribe reverse transcriptase in eight separate reactions per sample. Unique molecular identifiers containing a 6-nucleotide sample barcode were introduced through template switching during cDNA synthesis. TCRalpha and TCRbeta cDNA was amplified in two nested PCRs of roughly 16 and 10 cycles, and bead purification was carried out after each PCR. Before amplification, the cDNA was treated with uracil DNA-glycosylase and purified using the QIAquick PCR purification kit. The second PCR added Illumina TruSeq-compatible adapters along with sample-specific barcodes. Library quality and concentration were assessed using TapeStation and Qubit, and approximately 5 ng of each library was pooled. Sequencing of the pooled libraries was done on an Illumina HiSeq2500 single-index Rapid Run using custom sequencing primers and 2 x 100 bp reads. As for the authors' bioinformatics: PCR and sequencing errors were corrected by UMI-based consensus assembly using MiGEC version 1.2.6. MiXCR version 2.1.1 was used for V(D)J alignment, clonotype assembly and CDR3 extraction. To normalise gene usage, clonotype sharing and MAIT/NKT TCR abundance, the analysis used the top 1000, 10 000 and 20 000 clonotypes per sample. Diversity was computed as the inverse Simpson index with the vegan R package after downsampling to 27 000 UMIs. Paired Mann-Whitney U tests on discordant twin pairs were used, with Benjamini-Hochberg multiple-testing correction. One entry per CDR3 protein sequence results from the TCRdb reprocessing of the reads, with DNA left out. Clone size and V and J calls follow TCRdb, not the original study. This sample's table carries fewer than 550,000 distinct CDR3 sequences. The biggest ten clones account for 2.4% of the sample.

The sequencing input was blood. Recombination connected TRBV6-2 or TRBV6-3 to TRBJ2-7. The receptor was isolated from a human donor with ulcerative colitis or Crohn's disease, or a healthy co-twin of an affected twin (not recorded which). This receptor carries the CDR3 CASSYDFGSLEPEQYF.